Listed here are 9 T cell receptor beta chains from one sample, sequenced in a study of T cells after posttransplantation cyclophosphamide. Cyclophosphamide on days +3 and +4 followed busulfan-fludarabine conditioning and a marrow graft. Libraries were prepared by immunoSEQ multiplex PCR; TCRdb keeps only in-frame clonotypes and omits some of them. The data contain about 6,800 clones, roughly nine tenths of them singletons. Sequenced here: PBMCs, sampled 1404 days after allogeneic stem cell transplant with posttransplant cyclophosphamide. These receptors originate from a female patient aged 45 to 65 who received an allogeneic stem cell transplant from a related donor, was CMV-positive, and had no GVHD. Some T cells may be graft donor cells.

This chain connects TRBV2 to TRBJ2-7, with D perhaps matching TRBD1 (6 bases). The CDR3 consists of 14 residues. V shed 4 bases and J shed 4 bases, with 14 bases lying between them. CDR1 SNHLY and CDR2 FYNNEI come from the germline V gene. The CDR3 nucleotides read TGTGCCAGCAGTGTGGAGAGGGGGAAATACGAGCAGTACTTC. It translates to CASSVERGKYEQYF.

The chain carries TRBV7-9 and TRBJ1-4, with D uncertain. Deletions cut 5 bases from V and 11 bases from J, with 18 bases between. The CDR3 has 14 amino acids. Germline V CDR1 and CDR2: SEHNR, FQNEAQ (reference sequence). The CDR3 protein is CASSGGGPVRKLFF. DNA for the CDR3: TGTGCCAGCAGCGGAGGTGGGCCCGTTCGGAAACTGTTTTTT.

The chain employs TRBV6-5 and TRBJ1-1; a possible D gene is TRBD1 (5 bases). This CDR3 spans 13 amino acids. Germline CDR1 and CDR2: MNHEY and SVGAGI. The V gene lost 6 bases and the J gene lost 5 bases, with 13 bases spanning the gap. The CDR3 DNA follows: TGTGCCAGCAGCCGTACGGAGGGGACTGAAGCTTTCTTT. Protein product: CASSRTEGTEAFF.

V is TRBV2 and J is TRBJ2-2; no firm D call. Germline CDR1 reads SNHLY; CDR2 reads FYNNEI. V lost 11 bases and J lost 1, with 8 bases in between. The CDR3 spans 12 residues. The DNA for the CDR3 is TGTGCCGCGCTGCGGAACACCGGGGAGCTGTTTTTT. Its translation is CAALRNTGELFF.

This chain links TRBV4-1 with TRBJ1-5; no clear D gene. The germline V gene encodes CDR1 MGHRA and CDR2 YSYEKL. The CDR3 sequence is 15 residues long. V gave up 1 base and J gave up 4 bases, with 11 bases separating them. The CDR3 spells CASSQGPTPNQPQHF. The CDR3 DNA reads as TGCGCCAGCAGCCAAGGCCCGACACCAAATCAGCCCCAGCATTTT.

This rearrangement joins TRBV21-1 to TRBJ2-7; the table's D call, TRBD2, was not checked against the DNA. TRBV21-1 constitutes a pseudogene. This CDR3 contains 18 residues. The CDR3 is CASTNIGLADASSYEQYF. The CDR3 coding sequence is TGTGCCAGCACCAATATAGGACTAGCGGACGCTAGCTCCTACGAGCAGTACTTC.

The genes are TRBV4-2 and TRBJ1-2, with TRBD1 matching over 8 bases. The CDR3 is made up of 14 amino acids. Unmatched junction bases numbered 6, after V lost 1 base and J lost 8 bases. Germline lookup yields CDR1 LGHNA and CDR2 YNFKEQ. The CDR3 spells CASSQVQGVEGYTF. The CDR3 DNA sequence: TGTGCCAGCAGCCAAGTACAGGGGGTAGAGGGCTACACCTTC.

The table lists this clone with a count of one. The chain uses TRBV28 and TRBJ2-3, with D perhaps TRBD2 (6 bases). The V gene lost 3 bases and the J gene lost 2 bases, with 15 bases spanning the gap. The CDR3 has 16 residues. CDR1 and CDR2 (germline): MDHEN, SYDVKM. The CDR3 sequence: CASSFIDGTSTDTQYF. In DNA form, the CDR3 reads TGTGCCAGCAGTTTTATTGACGGGACTTCCACAGATACGCAGTATTTT.

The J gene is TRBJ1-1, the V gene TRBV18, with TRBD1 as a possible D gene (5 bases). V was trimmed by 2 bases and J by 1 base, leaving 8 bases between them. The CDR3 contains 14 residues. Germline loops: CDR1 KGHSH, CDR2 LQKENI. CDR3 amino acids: CASSPGGRNTEAFF. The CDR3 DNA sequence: TGTGCCAGCTCACCAGGGGGGAGGAACACTGAAGCTTTCTTT.